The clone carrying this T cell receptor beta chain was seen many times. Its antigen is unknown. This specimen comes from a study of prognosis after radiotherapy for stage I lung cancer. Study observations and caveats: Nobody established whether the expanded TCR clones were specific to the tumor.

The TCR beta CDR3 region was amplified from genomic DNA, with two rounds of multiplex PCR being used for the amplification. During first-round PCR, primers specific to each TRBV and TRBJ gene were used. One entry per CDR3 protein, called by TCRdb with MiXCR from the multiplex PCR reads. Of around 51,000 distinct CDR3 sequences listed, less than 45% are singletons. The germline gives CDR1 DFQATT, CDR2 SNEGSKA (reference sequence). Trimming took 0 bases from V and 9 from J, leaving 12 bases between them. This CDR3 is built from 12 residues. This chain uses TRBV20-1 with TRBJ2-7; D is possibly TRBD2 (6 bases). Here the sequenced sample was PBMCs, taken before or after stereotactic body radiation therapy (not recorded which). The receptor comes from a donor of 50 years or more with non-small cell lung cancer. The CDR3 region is CSARDSLGGQYF. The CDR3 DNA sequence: TGCAGTGCTAGAGATTCCCTCGGGGGGCAGTACTTC.